The 27 T cell receptor beta chains below were found in one sample sequenced in a study of OX40 agonist ivuxolimab in advanced cancers. Produced via immunoSEQ multiplex PCR; TCRdb's table is partial and in-frame only. This table has approximately 74,000 clones, 90% appearing once. This sample comprised CD4+ or CD8+ T cells sorted from blood, obtained in a trial of the OX40 agonist ivuxolimab. The receptors were gathered from an adult with an advanced solid tumor such as melanoma, head and neck, liver or kidney cancer.

V gene TRBV5-5 combines with J gene TRBJ2-7; D is undetermined. Germline CDR1 SGHKS, CDR2 YYEKEE (reference sequence). Trimming removed 2 bases at V and 1 base at J, with 16 bases between. The CDR3 sequence is 16 residues long. CDR3 DNA sequence: TGTGCCAGCAGCTTACGCTTGGCGGCCGATTCCTACGAGCAGTACTTC. Its protein product is CASSLRLAADSYEQYF.

The chain recombines TRBV11-2 with TRBJ1-1; D not certain. This CDR3 has 13 residues. Germline V CDR1 and CDR2: SGHAT, FQNNGV. Trimming shortened V by 4 bases and J by 0 bases, and 6 bases separated the two germline ends. The CDR3 region has the DNA TGTGCCAGCAGCTCTCAGATGAACACTGAAGCTTTCTTT. This sequence encodes CASSSQMNTEAFF.

V and J are TRBV6-1 and TRBJ2-3; no clear D gene. Trimming pared 5 bases from V and 0 bases from J, leaving 9 bases between. This CDR3 spans 14 amino acids. Germline assignment: CDR1 MNHNS and CDR2 SASEGT. The DNA of the CDR3 is TGTGCCAGCAGTCCCCTCTCCAGCACAGATACGCAGTATTTT. It encodes CASSPLSSTDTQYF.

The chain is built from TRBV27 and TRBJ1-2, with D perhaps matching TRBD1 (6 bases). This CDR3 contains 14 residues. Trimming left V 6 bases short and J 8 bases short, with 19 bases between. Germline V gives CDR1 MNHEY, CDR2 SMNVEV (reference sequence). The CDR3: CASRGGGGMRGYTF. The CDR3, as DNA: TGTGCCAGCAGGGGAGGTGGGGGCATGCGCGGCTACACCTTC.

This clone was recorded once. This rearrangement joins TRBV21-1 to TRBJ2-7; the table's D call of TRBD2 was not tested on the DNA. TRBV21-1 is termed a pseudogene. The CDR3 contains 12 residues. The CDR3 loop is CASSKDGGYLGF. As DNA, the CDR3 is TGTGCCAGCAGCAAAGACGGCGGCTATTTGGGTTTC.

The chain joins TRBV5-4 to TRBJ2-7; 9 nucleotides agree with TRBD2. With V trimmed by 0 bases and J by 6 bases, 7 bases remained unmatched. The CDR3 is 15 residues long. CDR1 and CDR2 from the germline V gene are SGHNT and YYREEE (reference sequence). The CDR3 sequence: CASSLAKGLASEQYF. The CDR3 bases are TGTGCCAGCAGCTTGGCCAAGGGACTAGCATCCGAGCAGTACTTC.

The genes are TRBV19 and TRBJ1-6; D not resolved. Germline assignment: CDR1 LNHDA and CDR2 SQIVND (reference sequence). The CDR3 runs to 14 residues. V lost 7 bases, J lost 9 bases, and 16 bases lay in between. This chain's CDR3 is CASMGRERSSPLHF. CDR3 DNA sequence: TGTGCCAGTATGGGGAGGGAACGAAGTTCACCCCTCCACTTT.

V usage is TRBV19 and J usage is TRBJ2-5; D may correspond to TRBD1 or TRBD2 (6 bases each). V lost 7 bases to trimming and J lost 5 bases, with 20 bases between them. Germline CDR1 LNHDA, CDR2 SQIVND (reference sequence). This CDR3 comprises 15 residues. CDR3 loop: CASNPGGQRGETQYF. The CDR3 DNA follows: TGTGCCAGTAACCCCGGGGGACAAAGGGGGGAGACCCAGTACTTC.

The V gene is TRBV2, the J gene TRBJ2-2; 7 bases align to TRBD2. J lost 6 bases, V lost 6 bases, and 7 bases had no gene match. This CDR3 spans 14 amino acids. Germline values: CDR1 SNHLY, CDR2 FYNNEI. CDR3 in DNA: TGTGCCAGCAGCTCGAGACGGGGGGCCGGGGAGCTGTTTTTT. Translating gives CASSSRRGAGELFF. The full variable domain, in which reference TRBV2 and TRBJ2-2 provide the parts outside the CDR3, is EPEVTQTPSHQVTQMGQEVILRCVPISNHLYFYWYRQILGQKVEFLVSFYNNEISEKSEIFDDQFSVERPDGSNFTLKIRSTKLEDSAMYFCASSSRRGAGELFFGEGSRLTVL.

The rearrangement uses TRBV21-1 and TRBJ1-4. TRBV21-1 is recorded as a pseudogene. CDR3 length: 16 amino acids. This CDR3 reads CASIRGRPTGFEKLFF. The CDR3 coding sequence is TGTGCCAGCATCCGAGGGAGGCCTACAGGATTTGAAAAACTGTTTTTT.

The chain employs TRBV7-3 and TRBJ2-1, with 7 positions matching TRBD1. From germline, CDR1 is SGHTA and CDR2 FQGTGA. Losses at the gene ends were 5 bases for V and 3 bases for J; bases not matched to a gene: 10. The CDR3 contains 16 residues. The CDR3 DNA follows: TGTGCCAGCAGCATCCTCGGCGACAGGGACTACAATGAGCAGTTCTTC. Its protein product is CASSILGDRDYNEQFF.

This chain uses TRBV6-6 with TRBJ1-1; TRBD1 might be the D (6 bases). Germline CDR1 MNHNY, CDR2 SVGAGI (reference sequence). V was clipped by 6 bases and J by 6 bases, with 14 bases between them. The CDR3 extends over 13 amino acids. The CDR3 DNA is TGTGCCAGCAGATCCACAGGGAAATCTGAAGCTTTCTTT. Protein: CASRSTGKSEAFF.

The chain combines TRBV5-1 with TRBJ1-2; D call uncertain. Germline V gives CDR1 SGHRS, CDR2 YFSETQ. This CDR3 comprises 13 residues. V was clipped by 2 bases and J by 4 bases, with 9 bases between them. CDR3 nucleotides: TGCGCCAGCAGCTTAACGGCCCCCTATGGCTACACCTTC. This gives the protein CASSLTAPYGYTF.

The J gene is TRBJ2-7, the V gene TRBV18; 8 bases map to TRBD1. This CDR3 is built from 16 residues. J gave up 5 bases and V 2 bases, and 11 bases lay outside the gene matches. The germline CDR1 and CDR2 sequences are KGHSH and LQKENI. In nucleotides, the CDR3 is TGTGCCAGCTCACCAATCTCCGGGACAGGAGGGCACGAGCAGTACTTC. Translation gives CASSPISGTGGHEQYF.

The chain joins TRBV28 to TRBJ1-4, with D maybe TRBD1 (5 bases). Trimming left V 3 bases short and J 6 bases short, with 17 bases between. This CDR3 is built from 16 residues. Germline CDR1 and CDR2: MDHEN and SYDVKM. This chain's CDR3 is CASSLSGVFSYEKLFF. CDR3 bases: TGTGCCAGCAGTTTGTCGGGGGTCTTCTCCTATGAAAAACTGTTTTTT.

V and J are TRBV18 and TRBJ2-7; 9 nucleotides agree with TRBD2. CDR3 length: 14 amino acids. The V gene's germline CDR1 is KGHSH and CDR2 LQKENI. V lost 4 bases, J lost 4 bases, and 5 bases stayed unmatched. CDR3 sequence: CASSLTSGSYEQYF. The CDR3 region has the DNA TGTGCCAGCTCACTGACTAGCGGATCTTACGAGCAGTACTTC.

The V gene is TRBV11-2, the J gene TRBJ2-5, with D tentatively TRBD1 (6 bases). The CDR3 contains 15 residues. Germline CDR1 reads SGHAT; CDR2 reads FQNNGV. V was trimmed by 5 bases and J by 5 bases, leaving 18 bases between them. Written as DNA, the CDR3 is TGTGCCAGCAGCCCGTTGAGGGCCCAGGGGGAGACCCAGTACTTC. This gives the protein CASSPLRAQGETQYF.

With respect to this clone: This same CDR3 is encoded by further DNA sequences in the sample. The chain uses TRBV18 and TRBJ1-1; 9 nucleotides align to TRBD1. CDR3 size: 14 residues. The V gene end was trimmed by 3 bases and the J gene end by 5 bases; junction bases not matched to a gene: 4. Germline V lookup: CDR1 KGHSH, CDR2 LQKENI. This CDR3 reads CASSPDRGRTEAFF. In DNA form, the CDR3 reads TGTGCCAGCTCACCGGACAGGGGCCGAACTGAAGCTTTCTTT.

This sequence joins TRBV11-2 and TRBJ2-6; D is uncertain. The CDR3 covers 14 residues. Germline values: CDR1 SGHAT, CDR2 FQNNGV. Deletions cut 5 bases from V and 0 bases from J, with 5 bases between. The CDR3 region is CASSPDSGANVLTF. For the CDR3, the DNA is TGTGCCAGCAGCCCTGACTCTGGGGCCAACGTCCTGACTTTC. Using reference TRBV11-2 and TRBJ2-6 for the parts outside the CDR3, the full variable domain is EAGVAQSPRYKIIEKRQSVAFWCNPISGHATLYWYQQILGQGPKLLIQFQNNGVVDDSQLPKDRFSAERLKGVDSTLKIQPAKLEDSAVYLCASSPDSGANVLTFGAGSRLTVL.

This clone was seen only once. J is TRBJ2-7 and V is TRBV6-5; D may be TRBD2 (5 bases). Germline values: CDR1 MNHEY, CDR2 SVGAGI. Trimming took off 8 bases at V and 6 bases at J, with 11 bases between the two ends. The CDR3 consists of 11 residues. CDR3 amino acids: CASRGAGEQYF. The CDR3 bases are TGTGCCAGCCGGGGAGCTGGCGAGCAGTACTTC.

The CDR3, as DNA: TGTGCCAGCAGCACGGAGGGACAGGGAGGAACCGAGCAGTACTTC. It codes for CASSTEGQGGTEQYF. The chain employs TRBV7-9 and TRBJ2-7, with TRBD1 identical over 9 bases. This CDR3 region has 15 residues. The junction had 11 bases not matched to a gene; V was cut back by 5 bases and J by 6 bases. Germline values: CDR1 SEHNR, CDR2 FQNEAQ (reference sequence).

The chain joins TRBV7-8 to TRBJ2-5; tentative D call: TRBD2 (6 bases). Deletions cut 3 bases from V and 5 bases from J, with 13 bases between. The germline V gene has CDR1 SGHVS and CDR2 FQNEAQ. This CDR3 region has 14 residues. The DNA of the CDR3 is TGTGCCAGCAGCTTCGGGACTCCCGAGGAGACCCAGTACTTC. This sequence encodes CASSFGTPEETQYF.

This chain links TRBV6-5 with TRBJ1-2; D gene ambiguous. Germline V lookup: CDR1 MNHEY, CDR2 SVGAGI. V was trimmed by 8 bases and J by 2 bases, leaving 12 bases between them. The CDR3 is made up of 13 amino acids. The CDR3 here is CASAQRGNYGYTF. For the CDR3, the DNA is TGTGCCAGCGCTCAACGAGGCAACTATGGCTACACCTTC.

The rearrangement links TRBV28 to TRBJ1-2; 10 bases match TRBD1. The germline V gene encodes CDR1 MDHEN and CDR2 SYDVKM. V was clipped by 6 bases and J by 8 bases; unmatched bases: 9. This CDR3 spans 14 amino acids. The CDR3 loop reads CASSAPGTGEGYTF. The CDR3, as DNA: TGTGCCAGCAGCGCACCCGGGACAGGGGAAGGCTACACCTTC.

The chain couples TRBV28 to TRBJ2-1; D assignment may be TRBD1 or TRBD2 (6 bases each). The CDR3 has 16 amino acids. Germline values: CDR1 MDHEN, CDR2 SYDVKM. Trimming removed 7 bases at V and 5 bases at J, with 21 bases between. The CDR3 is CASTFLGAGPHNEQFF. The CDR3 nucleotides are TGTGCCAGCACCTTTCTGGGGGCGGGACCACACAATGAGCAGTTCTTC. The full variable domain, in which reference TRBV28 and TRBJ2-1 provide the parts outside the CDR3, is DVKVTQSSRYLVKRTGEKVFLECVQDMDHENMFWYRQDPGLGLRLIYFSYDVKMKEKGDIPEGYSVSREKKERFSLILESASTNQTSMYLCASTFLGAGPHNEQFFGPGTRLTVL.

This chain links TRBV9 with TRBJ1-3; D gene unclear. The V and J ends lost 4 bases and 0 bases respectively, with 5 bases between them. Germline V gene sequence: CDR1 SGDLS, CDR2 YYNGEE. CDR3 length equals 13 residues. As DNA, the CDR3 is TGTGCCAGCAGCTTCCTCTCTGGAAACACCATATATTTT. This codes for CASSFLSGNTIYF.

The gene calls are TRBV28 and TRBJ1-2; D is uncertain. The CDR3 runs 12 residues. V was pared by 8 bases and J by 8 bases, with 15 bases between. Germline CDR1 is MDHEN and CDR2 is SYDVKM. CDR3 loop: CASGERVEGYTF. The CDR3 bases are TGTGCCAGCGGAGAAAGGGTCGAGGGCTACACCTTC.